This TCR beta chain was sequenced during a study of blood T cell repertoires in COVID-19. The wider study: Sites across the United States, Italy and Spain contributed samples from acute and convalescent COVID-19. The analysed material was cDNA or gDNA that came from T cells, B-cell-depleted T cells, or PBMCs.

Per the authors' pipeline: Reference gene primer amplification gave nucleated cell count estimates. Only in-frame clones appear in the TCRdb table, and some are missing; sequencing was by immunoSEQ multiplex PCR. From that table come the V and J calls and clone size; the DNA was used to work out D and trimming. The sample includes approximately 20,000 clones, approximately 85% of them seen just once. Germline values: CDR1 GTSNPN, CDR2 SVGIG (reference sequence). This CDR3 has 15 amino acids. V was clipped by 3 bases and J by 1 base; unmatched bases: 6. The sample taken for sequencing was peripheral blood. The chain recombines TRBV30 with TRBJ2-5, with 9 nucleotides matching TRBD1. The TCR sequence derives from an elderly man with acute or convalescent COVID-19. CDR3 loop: CAWSGDRAFQETQYF. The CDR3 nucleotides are TGTGCCTGGAGCGGGGACAGGGCCTTCCAAGAGACCCAGTACTTC.